This entry lists 5 T cell receptor beta chains sequenced from one sample in a study of blood T cell repertoires in COVID-19 (dated by TCRdb to about 2020). Libraries were made using the immunoSEQ multiplex PCR assay. Here the immuneACCESS table is served through TCRdb, limited to in-frame sequences with V and J called. Missing clones are a known gap in these copies; in checked studies unresolved V genes cover under half, and the rest lacks a known reason. This sample comprises 350,000 to 450,000 clones, around 89% of them detected only once. The leading ten clones occupy 0.95% to 1.2% of the sample. Material for sequencing was PBMCs or T cells enriched from blood (not recorded which). These receptors all come from a man aged 30-40 years who had recovered from COVID-19.

This chain connects TRBV7-9 to TRBJ2-1; 11 positions agree with TRBD2. There are 13 residues in the CDR3. Per the germline V gene, CDR1 is SEHNR and CDR2 is FQNEAQ (reference sequence). V shed 5 bases and J 13 bases; nucleotides not matched to a gene: 7. The CDR3 DNA follows: TGTGCCAGCAGCGTCACGACTAGCGGGGACCAGTTCTTC. It encodes CASSVTTSGDQFF.

The rearrangement links TRBV27 to TRBJ2-2, with a possible D match to TRBD1 (6 bases). V was shortened by 3 bases and J by 5 bases, with 19 bases between the two germline ends. Germline CDR1 is MNHEY and CDR2 is SMNVEV (reference sequence). CDR3 size: 17 residues. Here the CDR3 DNA reads TGTGCCAGCAGTTTTTCTCCAGGGGCGCTAGGGACCGGGGAGCTGTTTTTT. It translates to CASSFSPGALGTGELFF.

The rearrangement links TRBV6-5 to TRBJ2-7, with 10 bases identical to TRBD1. Looked up from germline, CDR1 is MNHEY and CDR2 is SVGAGI. The V and J ends lost 6 bases and 0 bases, in that order; junction bases with no gene match: 5. The CDR3 consists of 15 residues. The CDR3: CASRSGTGASYEQYF. The DNA for the CDR3 is TGTGCCAGCAGGTCCGGGACAGGGGCCTCCTACGAGCAGTACTTC.

The gene calls are TRBV4-1 and TRBJ2-1; 9 bases match TRBD2. The ends lost 0 bases at V and 3 bases at J; junction bases unmatched: 3. In germline, CDR1 is MGHRA, CDR2 YSYEKL. CDR3 length: 16 residues. This CDR3 reads CASSQDSTSGYNEQFF. CDR3 nucleotides: TGCGCCAGCAGCCAAGATTCGACTAGCGGCTACAATGAGCAGTTCTTC.

This chain uses TRBV24-1 with TRBJ2-5; TRBD2 matches at 11 bases. Germline CDR1 reads KGHDR; CDR2 reads SFDVKD. The CDR3 runs to 17 residues. V lost 3 bases, J lost 1 base, and 6 bases stayed unmatched. The CDR3 DNA follows: TGTGCCACCAGTGATGCAGCCGGGACTAGCGGCCAAGAGACCCAGTACTTC. Translation: CATSDAAGTSGQETQYF.